The source of this T cell receptor (beta chain) is a study of T cells after yellow fever vaccination. Broader study findings: The booster response re-showed most primary clones: 95% to 96% CD4, over 80% CD8. A weaker but faster secondary response was observed, peaking on day 5 versus 15.

Germline values: CDR1 SGHTA, CDR2 FQGTGA. There are 14 residues in the CDR3. Trimming took 5 bases from V and 5 from J; bases not matched to a gene: 6. Universal primer sites and UMIs were introduced during 5'RACE template-switching synthesis of TCR cDNA. From the 5' RACE reads, TCRdb called clonotypes with MiXCR, one entry per CDR3 protein. Altogether a few hundred thousand distinct CDR3 sequences are present, under 15% being singletons, with the ten largest covering 2.5% to 4%. In the case of this clonotype: Its antigen is unknown.

The origin of this receptor is a young man who received the YFV17D yellow fever vaccine. Sequencing was performed on CD4+ T cells sorted from PBMCs, taken 15 days after the yellow fever booster vaccination. The chain uses TRBV7-3 and TRBJ2-3; 8 nucleotides match TRBD2. CDR3 nucleotides: TGTGCCAGCAGCCCCGGGGGGGCCCAAGATACGCAGTATTTT. It encodes CASSPGGAQDTQYF.